The 24 T cell receptor beta chains below all came from one sample that was sequenced in a study of human T cells and chemical hapten exposure. The time point: pre-sensitization, week 0. The treatment is: therapeutic diphenylcyclopropenone sensitization with weekly scalp DPC. Using its own MiXCR run on the RACE reads, TCRdb lists one record per CDR3 protein. The table has roughly 380,000 distinct CDR3 sequences, 4.5% to 5.5% seen once. The source material was whole blood, sampled in connection with sensitization to the hapten diphenylcyclopropenone (DPC). These receptor sequences come from a woman in her forties or fifties with alopecia areata. Some clones in this sample may be carry-over from other donors' samples.

Many counts were recorded for this clonotype. The rearrangement links TRBV15 to TRBJ2-7; 11 bases map to TRBD2. This CDR3 has 15 amino acids. V was pared by 1 base and J by 4 bases, with 3 bases of the junction left unmatched. Germline CDR1 LNHNV, CDR2 YYDKDF (reference sequence). The CDR3 DNA sequence: TGTGCCACCAGCAGAGTCTCTAGCGGGGGGTACGAGCAGTACTTC. This sequence encodes CATSRVSSGGYEQYF. Complete variable domain (other parts from reference TRBV15 and TRBJ2-7): DAMVIQNPRYQVTQFGKPVTLSCSQTLNHNVMYWYQQKSSQAPKLLFHYYDKDFNNEADTPDNFQSRRPNTSFCFLDIRSPGLGDTAMYLCATSRVSSGGYEQYFGPGTRLTVT.

The sample holds many counts of this clonotype. This chain links TRBV7-9 with TRBJ2-3; the D is unclear. Germline V gene lookup returns CDR1 SEHNR and CDR2 FQNEAQ (reference sequence). This CDR3 spans 14 amino acids. V lost 1 base, J lost 7 bases, and 12 bases lay in between. The CDR3 DNA reads as TGTGCCAGCAGCTTAGGTGGTGTTTCACATACGCAGTATTTT. Its protein is CASSLGGVSHTQYF.

This clonotype was seen repeatedly, ten times or more. This sequence joins TRBV6-5 and TRBJ2-5, with D possibly TRBD1 on 6 matching bases. Trimming shortened V by 10 bases and J by 2 bases, and 14 bases separated the two germline ends. Germline-derived CDR1 and CDR2 are MNHEY and SVGAGI. This CDR3 spans 13 amino acids. This chain's CDR3 is CATTGTSQETQYF. The DNA of the CDR3 is TGTGCCACTACCGGGACAAGTCAAGAGACCCAGTACTTC.

This clonotype was picked up many times. Germline is not matched at one junction end, which may reflect a read error. J is TRBJ2-1 and V is TRBV29-1; D perhaps matches TRBD1 (5 bases). Germline assignment: CDR1 SQVTM and CDR2 ANQGSEA. There are 16 residues in the CDR3. This CDR3 reads CSVEGIDAGSYNEQFF. The DNA of the CDR3 is TGCAGCGTCGAAGGGATAGACGCAGGGTCCTACAATGAGCAGTTCTTC.

The chain carries TRBV5-1 and TRBJ1-1; unclear D gene. The CDR3 has 12 amino acids. Germline assignment: CDR1 SGHRS and CDR2 YFSETQ. V was clipped by 4 bases and J by 4 bases, with 8 bases between them. In DNA form, the CDR3 reads TGCGCCAGCAGCGCGGCGGGCACTGAAGCTTTCTTT. Residues: CASSAAGTEAFF. The whole variable domain, remainder taken from reference TRBV5-1 and TRBJ1-1, is KAGVTQTPRYLIKTRGQQVTLSCSPISGHRSVSWYQQTPGQGLQFLFEYFSETQRNKGNFPGRFSGRQFSNSRSEMNVSTLELGDSALYLCASSAAGTEAFFGQGTRLTVV.

This clonotype was seen more than once but under ten times. The chain combines TRBV27 with TRBJ1-5, with 9 bases lining up with TRBD1. The CDR3 extends over 13 amino acids. Per germline, CDR1 MNHEY and CDR2 SMNVEV (reference sequence). V trimming: 4 bases; J trimming: 6 bases; junction bases outside the gene matches: 1. The CDR3 DNA reads as TGTGCCAGCAGTTGGGACAGGGCTCAGCCCCAGCATTTT. Residues: CASSWDRAQPQHF.

This clonotype was seen more than once but under ten times. The chain links TRBV29-1 to TRBJ1-1; no definite D call. Per the germline V gene, CDR1 is SQVTM and CDR2 is ANQGSEA. V dropped 4 bases and J dropped 1 base, with 13 bases sitting between them. The CDR3 covers 14 residues. CDR3 in amino acids: CSVVRRPPNTEAFF. CDR3 in DNA: TGCAGCGTTGTTAGACGGCCTCCGAACACTGAAGCTTTCTTT.

The chain joins TRBV2 to TRBJ2-5; unclear D gene. CDR3 size: 14 residues. Germline V gene lookup returns CDR1 SNHLY and CDR2 FYNNEI. V was clipped by 3 bases and J by 1 base, with 9 bases between them. CDR3 protein: CASSEGGIQETQYF. As DNA, the CDR3 is TGTGCCAGCAGTGAGGGTGGGATCCAAGAGACCCAGTACTTC.

This clonotype was seen at least ten times. J is TRBJ2-2 and V is TRBV5-5; a weak D match, TRBD1 (5 bases). The V end was cut by 0 bases, the J end by 7 bases, with 10 bases between. The length of the CDR3 is 14 residues. Germline CDR1 reads SGHKS; CDR2 reads YYEKEE (reference sequence). This CDR3 is CASSLVLGHGELFF. The CDR3 DNA sequence: TGTGCCAGCAGCTTGGTGTTGGGGCACGGGGAGCTGTTTTTT.

This chain uses TRBV7-8 with TRBJ2-1, with 13 nucleotides matching TRBD2. Unmatched junction bases numbered 20, after V lost 5 bases and J lost 7 bases. This CDR3 has 20 amino acids. The germline gives CDR1 SGHVS, CDR2 FQNEAQ. CDR3 in amino acids: CASSTIQGLAGEIMGNEQFF. The DNA of the CDR3 is TGTGCCAGCAGCACCATACAAGGACTAGCGGGAGAAATAATGGGGAATGAGCAGTTCTTC.

The gene calls are TRBV19 and TRBJ2-5, with D tentatively TRBD2 (6 bases). The CDR3 sequence is 15 residues long. Germline V gene lookup returns CDR1 LNHDA and CDR2 SQIVND (reference sequence). V lost 5 bases and J lost 1, with 14 bases in between. The CDR3 DNA reads as TGTGCCAGTAGTCTTTTTGCGGGGCGCCAAGAGACCCAGTACTTC. Amino acids: CASSLFAGRQETQYF.

This clonotype was observed a handful of times. This sequence joins TRBV7-8 and TRBJ2-3; TRBD2 is a possible D gene (6 bases). CDR1 and CDR2 (germline): SGHVS, FQNEAQ. Trimming pared 4 bases from V and 7 bases from J, leaving 12 bases between. The CDR3 totals 13 residues. This chain's CDR3 is CASSWRGLNTQYF. CDR3 DNA: TGTGCCAGCAGCTGGCGGGGACTTAATACGCAGTATTTT.

The table lists this clonotype with many counts. This rearrangement joins TRBV10-3 to TRBJ2-1; TRBD2 agrees at 11 bases. Germline-derived CDR1 and CDR2 are ENHRY and SYGVKD. This CDR3 has 15 residues. Germline trimming cut 10 bases from V and 0 bases from J; bases unmatched to any gene: 5. CDR3 nucleotide sequence: TGTGCCACCGCTACTAGCGGGAGCTCCTACAATGAGCAGTTCTTC. Protein sequence: CATATSGSSYNEQFF.

This clonotype was found a few times. This chain links TRBV12-3 or TRBV12-4 with TRBJ1-6; tentative D call: TRBD1 (5 bases). Trimming cost V 4 bases and J 9 bases, with 10 bases left between them. The CDR3 runs 13 residues. The CDR3, as DNA: TGTGCCAGCAGTTCCAGGGAAGGTTCACCCCTCCACTTT. Translation: CASSSREGSPLHF.

This clonotype has just a few counts. This chain connects TRBV5-1 to TRBJ1-1; 8 nucleotides match TRBD1. CDR1 is SGHRS and CDR2 is YFSETQ in the germline V gene. Losses at the gene ends were 5 bases for V and 2 bases for J; bases not matched to a gene: 8. The CDR3 sequence is 15 residues long. Here the CDR3 DNA reads TGCGCCAGCAGTCGGGTCGGACAGGGCAACACTGAAGCTTTCTTT. Amino acid sequence: CASSRVGQGNTEAFF.

This clonotype was observed at least ten times. This chain uses TRBV9 with TRBJ2-7; D remains unclear. Germline CDR1 SGDLS, CDR2 YYNGEE. The CDR3 totals 15 residues. The ends were cut back, 5 bases at V and 0 bases at J, with 15 bases in the middle. This CDR3 is CASSPTGSGSYEQYF. CDR3 DNA: TGTGCCAGCAGTCCCACGGGTTCCGGCTCCTACGAGCAGTACTTC.

This clonotype has ten or more counts. J is TRBJ1-2 and V is TRBV9; D is possibly TRBD1 (5 bases). The CDR3 contains 15 residues. V was clipped by 0 bases and J by 5 bases, with 14 bases between them. CDR1 is SGDLS and CDR2 is YYNGEE in the germline V gene. DNA of the CDR3: TGTGCCAGCAGCGTAGCCGAAGACAGCGAGTATGGCTACACCTTC. Its translation is CASSVAEDSEYGYTF.

At least ten counts were recorded for this clonotype. The chain is built from TRBV29-1 and TRBJ2-3; 7 bases line up with TRBD2. Germline V gene data show CDR1 as SQVTM and CDR2 as ANQGSEA. The V segment lost 0 bases and the J segment 5 bases; nucleotides outside the gene matches: 5. This CDR3 comprises 14 residues. The CDR3 reads CSVEEGGSGDTQYF. Written as DNA, the CDR3 is TGCAGCGTTGAAGAGGGAGGGAGTGGAGATACGCAGTATTTT.

This clonotype was observed a single time. V gene TRBV6-1 combines with J gene TRBJ1-5; D not certain. The ends were cut back, 1 base at V and 3 bases at J, with 10 bases in the middle. CDR1 is MNHNS and CDR2 is SASEGT in the germline V gene. The CDR3 extends over 15 amino acids. The CDR3 coding sequence is TGTGCCAGCAGTGAAGAGGGAGGTATCAATCAGCCCCAGCATTTT. It translates to CASSEEGGINQPQHF.

The genes are TRBV12-3 or TRBV12-4 and TRBJ2-3; TRBD2 aligns across 12 bases. V lost 5 bases to trimming and J lost 8 bases; unmatched junction nucleotides: 5. The CDR3 totals 14 residues. This chain's CDR3 is CASSPSGRAITQYF. As DNA, the CDR3 is TGTGCCAGCAGTCCTAGCGGGAGGGCTATTACGCAGTATTTT.

Note on this clonotype: A much larger clone sits a single nucleotide away, making a read error possible. The chain combines TRBV5-1 with TRBJ2-5; D is ambiguous. The V gene's germline CDR1 is SGHRS and CDR2 YFSETQ. The CDR3 is 15 amino acids. Trimming cost V 4 bases and J 2 bases, with 15 bases left between them. The CDR3 nucleotides read TGCGCCAGCAGCCAACACAGTGGAGAGCAAGAGACCCAGTACTTC. Residues: CASSQHSGEQETQYF.

This clonotype was recorded at least ten times. This rearrangement joins TRBV6-5 to TRBJ1-5; 7 positions match TRBD1. Looked up from germline, CDR1 is MNHEY and CDR2 is SVGAGI. The CDR3 runs to 20 residues. J was trimmed by 0 bases and V by 4 bases; bases with no gene match: 18. The CDR3 coding sequence is TGTGCCAGCAGTTGGGGGGACAGCCTCACCTCCCTCCATAGCAATCAGCCCCAGCATTTT. The encoded protein is CASSWGDSLTSLHSNQPQHF.

This clonotype was counted between two and nine times. The chain is built from TRBV4-2 and TRBJ1-1; tentative D call: TRBD1 (5 bases). Between the trimmed V and J ends, which lost 3 bases and 3 bases, there was a span of 23 bases. There are 18 residues in the CDR3. Germline V gives CDR1 LGHNA, CDR2 YNFKEQ. CDR3 in amino acids: CASSQPFRTQGADTEAFF. The CDR3 nucleotides read TGTGCCAGCAGCCAGCCCTTCCGTACCCAGGGAGCCGACACTGAAGCTTTCTTT.

This clonotype was observed a few times. This rearrangement joins TRBV25-1 to TRBJ1-4, with D maybe TRBD1 (6 bases). Trimming left V 8 bases short and J 6 bases short, with 13 bases between. The CDR3 has 13 amino acids. CDR1 is MGHDK, CDR2 SYGVNS, per germline. CDR3 region: CASLGTFYEKLFF. CDR3 bases: TGTGCCAGCCTCGGGACATTTTATGAAAAACTGTTTTTT.